This TCR beta chain stems from a study of cytomegalovirus exposure and HLA in healthy donors. Researchers ran the PCR with 60 Vbeta and 13 Jbeta primers. The assay was immunoSEQ multiplex PCR, and TCRdb's table has in-frame clones only and misses some. Of around 100,000 clones listed, roughly 80% are singletons. Sequencing input: PBMCs. The sequence was obtained from a man aged 25-45 years in good health and CMV-seropositive.

In DNA form, the CDR3 reads TGTGCCAGCAGCTTGGGGGGTGTTCCGGGAGGGAGCTCCTACAATGAGCAGTTCTTC. Residues: CASSLGGVPGGSSYNEQFF. This chain joins TRBV5-4 and TRBJ2-1; TRBD2 matches at 8 bases. The CDR3 spans 19 residues. The V segment lost 0 bases and the J segment 0 bases; nucleotides outside the gene matches: 11. Germline loops: CDR1 SGHNT, CDR2 YYREEE (reference sequence).